Below are 29 T cell receptor beta chains sequenced from a single sample in a study of blood T cell repertoires in COVID-19. Clones were read by immunoSEQ multiplex PCR, and TCRdb kept only the in-frame ones, dropping some. Counted here are 250,000 or so clones, about 90% occurring once; the ten biggest clones make up approximately 1.3%. The sequencing input was PBMCs or T cells enriched from blood (not recorded which). These receptors were obtained from a human donor in a cohort exposed to, infected with or recovered from COVID-19 (not recorded which). The donor label of this sample is uncertain.

This chain joins TRBV7-9 and TRBJ2-5, with D maybe TRBD1 (5 bases). The germline CDR1 and CDR2 sequences are SEHNR and FQNEAQ (reference sequence). V gave up 6 bases and J gave up 0 bases, with 8 bases separating them. This CDR3 comprises 13 residues. The DNA for the CDR3 is TGTGCCAGCAGTCGGACAAACCAAGAGACCCAGTACTTC. It translates to CASSRTNQETQYF.

The gene calls are TRBV10-1 and TRBJ2-3; D perhaps matches TRBD1 (6 bases). This CDR3 region has 14 residues. With 0 bases removed from V and 4 bases from J, the gap between germline ends came to 8 bases. Per germline, CDR1 WNHNN and CDR2 SYGVQD (reference sequence). The CDR3 region is CASSESGAADTQYF. CDR3 sequence (DNA): TGCGCCAGCAGTGAGTCGGGGGCTGCAGATACGCAGTATTTT.

The gene calls are TRBV13 and TRBJ1-1, with 9 positions matching TRBD1. V trimming: 1 base; J trimming: 6 bases; junction bases outside the gene matches: 6. In germline, CDR1 is PRHDT, CDR2 FYEKMQ (reference sequence). This CDR3 spans 15 amino acids. The CDR3 here is CASSLESTGGSEAFF. In DNA form, the CDR3 reads TGTGCCAGCAGCTTAGAATCGACAGGGGGTTCTGAAGCTTTCTTT.

The chain links TRBV6-5 to TRBJ1-6; 7 bases match TRBD1. CDR3 size: 14 residues. CDR1 and CDR2 (germline): MNHEY, SVGAGI. The V gene end was trimmed by 6 bases and the J gene end by 7 bases; junction bases not matched to a gene: 6. The CDR3 is CASREGARNSPLHF. Written as DNA, the CDR3 is TGTGCCAGCAGAGAGGGGGCTCGGAATTCACCCCTCCACTTT.

The chain recombines TRBV11-2 with TRBJ2-7, with 8 bases matching TRBD1. The trim removed 5 bases at V and 7 bases at J, leaving 13 bases unmatched. The CDR3 is 15 residues long. Germline V gene data show CDR1 as SGHAT and CDR2 as FQNNGV. The CDR3 DNA sequence: TGTGCCAGCAGCACCCTGACAGGGGTTCTGGGGGAGCAGTACTTC. Its translation: CASSTLTGVLGEQYF.

This clone has just one count. V and J are TRBV6-5 and TRBJ1-1; D unclear. The CDR3 is 16 amino acids. V was trimmed by 3 bases and J by 0 bases, leaving 14 bases between them. Germline V CDR1 and CDR2: MNHEY, SVGAGI. CDR3 in amino acids: CASSYRGPSVNTEAFF. In DNA form, the CDR3 reads TGTGCCAGCAGTTATAGAGGTCCCTCCGTGAACACTGAAGCTTTCTTT.

The chain carries TRBV7-9 and TRBJ1-6; 8 bases match TRBD1. Germline CDR1 is SEHNR and CDR2 is FQNEAQ (reference sequence). V dropped 7 bases and J dropped 8; count of bases not matched to a gene: 4. The CDR3 sequence is 13 residues long. This CDR3 is CASKQGGDSPLHF. The CDR3 nucleotides read TGTGCCAGCAAACAGGGGGGCGATTCACCCCTCCACTTT. Supplemented by reference TRBV7-9 and TRBJ1-6, the full variable domain reads DTGVSQNPRHKITKRGQNVTFRCDPISEHNRLYWYRQTLGQGPEFLTYFQNEAQLEKSRLLSDRFSAERPKGSFSTLEIQRTEQGDSAMYLCASKQGGDSPLHFGNGTRLTVT.

V gene TRBV5-1 combines with J gene TRBJ2-6; 13 nucleotides line up with TRBD2. CDR3 length: 20 residues. Germline CDR1 SGHRS, CDR2 YFSETQ. Unmatched junction bases numbered 10, after V lost 4 bases and J lost 0 bases. The CDR3 DNA sequence: TGCGCCAGCAGCGCGGGACTAGCGGGGCCTTCCAACTCTGGGGCCAACGTCCTGACTTTC. This gives the protein CASSAGLAGPSNSGANVLTF.

The genes are TRBV6-5 and TRBJ1-1, with D unclear. The CDR3 length is 14 residues. Trimming left V 6 bases short and J 1 base short, with 12 bases between. In germline, CDR1 is MNHEY, CDR2 SVGAGI. DNA for the CDR3: TGTGCCAGCAGAACTGGGGAGGCGAACACTGAAGCTTTCTTT. This codes for CASRTGEANTEAFF.

The chain combines TRBV7-9 with TRBJ1-2; unclear D gene. The germline CDR1 and CDR2 sequences are SEHNR and FQNEAQ (reference sequence). CDR3 length equals 13 residues. V was cut by 1 base and J by 7 bases, with 10 bases left in between. In DNA, the CDR3 is TGTGCCAGCAGCTTAGTCCACCCAGGTGGCTACACCTTC. Translated, it gives CASSLVHPGGYTF.

The chain combines TRBV14 with TRBJ2-2, with D unclear. V lost 1 base and J 7 bases, leaving 7 bases between the germline ends. The CDR3 length is 13 residues. In germline, CDR1 is SGHDN, CDR2 FVKESK. CDR3: CASSQVHFGELFF. The CDR3 bases are TGTGCCAGCAGCCAAGTTCACTTCGGGGAGCTGTTTTTT.

The chain carries TRBV7-8 and TRBJ2-3; 9 bases map to TRBD2. V shed 5 bases and J 2 bases; nucleotides not matched to a gene: 2. The length of the CDR3 is 14 residues. The germline gives CDR1 SGHVS, CDR2 FQNEAQ. In nucleotides, the CDR3 is TGTGCCAGCAGCACTAGCGGGCCCACAGATACGCAGTATTTT. Its translation: CASSTSGPTDTQYF. Filled out from reference TRBV7-8 and TRBJ2-3, the complete variable domain reads GAGVSQSPRYKVAKRGQDVALRCDPISGHVSLFWYQQALGQGPEFLTYFQNEAQLDKSGLPSDRFFAERPEGSVSTLKIQRTQQEDSAVYLCASSTSGPTDTQYFGPGTRLTVL.

A few counts support this clone. The chain links TRBV24-1 to TRBJ1-1; 9 bases fit TRBD1. The ends lost 8 bases at V and 4 bases at J; junction bases unmatched: 10. The CDR3 sequence is 15 residues long. CDR1 is KGHDR and CDR2 is SFDVKD in the germline V gene. Written as DNA, the CDR3 is TGTGCCACCAACCGGGACAGGGATTCGTGCACTGAAGCTTTCTTT. This translates into CATNRDRDSCTEAFF.

The DNA for the CDR3 is TGCGCCAGCAGCTTACAGGCAGACTATGGCTACACCTTC. Its protein product is CASSLQADYGYTF. This chain uses TRBV5-1 with TRBJ1-2; D is perhaps TRBD1 (5 bases). Germline V gene lookup returns CDR1 SGHRS and CDR2 YFSETQ. V gave up 2 bases and J gave up 3 bases, with 8 bases separating them. This CDR3 comprises 13 residues.

The chain employs TRBV5-1 and TRBJ1-1, with 7 bases identical to TRBD1. The germline V gene encodes CDR1 SGHRS and CDR2 YFSETQ. This CDR3 has 15 residues. The trim removed 3 bases at V and 0 bases at J, leaving 5 bases unmatched. This CDR3 is CASSSTGALNTEAFF. The CDR3 nucleotides are TGCGCCAGCAGCTCAACAGGGGCCTTGAACACTGAAGCTTTCTTT.

The V and J genes are TRBV24-1 and TRBJ1-2; possibly TRBD1 for D (6 bases). The ends were cut back, 7 bases at V and 4 bases at J, with 15 bases in the middle. This CDR3 is 14 amino acids long. CDR1 is KGHDR, CDR2 SFDVKD, per germline. The CDR3: CATSSPGHGYGYTF. The CDR3 bases are TGTGCCACCAGCTCTCCGGGACACGGCTATGGCTACACCTTC.

As to this clone: The identical CDR3 is also encoded by other nucleotide sequences in the sample. The chain is built from TRBV12-3 or TRBV12-4 and TRBJ1-5, with no clear D. The CDR3 extends over 13 amino acids. V was trimmed by 6 bases and J by 2 bases, leaving 8 bases between them. The CDR3 protein is CASRITGNQPQHF. The CDR3, as DNA: TGTGCCAGCAGGATCACTGGCAATCAGCCCCAGCATTTT.

The table lists this clone with a count of one. The chain couples TRBV3-1 (or the pseudogene TRBV3-2) to TRBJ1-3; a possible D gene is TRBD1 (5 bases). Germline-derived CDR1 and CDR2 are LGHDT and YNNKEL (reference sequence). This CDR3 is built from 14 residues. V was clipped by 4 bases and J by 1 base, with 8 bases between them. CDR3 loop: CASSLPGSGNTIYF. For the CDR3, the DNA is TGTGCCAGCAGCCTACCAGGGTCTGGAAACACCATATATTTT.

V is TRBV5-4 and J is TRBJ1-2; 8 positions match TRBD1. This CDR3 region has 15 residues. Germline V gives CDR1 SGHNT, CDR2 YYREEE (reference sequence). J lost 8 bases, V lost 4 bases, and 13 bases had no gene match. CDR3 amino acids: CASSRTGLGSIGYTF. The CDR3 region has the DNA TGTGCCAGCAGCCGGACAGGGCTGGGAAGTATCGGCTACACCTTC.

This rearrangement joins TRBV7-6 to TRBJ2-2, with a weak D call TRBD2 (5 bases). Germline lookup yields CDR1 SGHVS and CDR2 FNYEAQ. This CDR3 has 13 residues. Trimming took 3 bases from V and 8 from J, leaving 10 bases between them. The CDR3 is CASSLLANGELFF. The CDR3 nucleotides read TGTGCCAGCAGCTTGCTAGCCAATGGGGAGCTGTTTTTT.

The rearrangement uses TRBV24-1 and TRBJ2-7, with D perhaps matching TRBD1 (6 bases). Per germline, CDR1 KGHDR and CDR2 SFDVKD. Trimming stripped 6 bases from V and 2 bases from J, with 16 bases between. CDR3 length equals 15 residues. The CDR3 is CATSSVTGSPYEQYF. The CDR3, as DNA: TGTGCCACCAGTTCCGTGACAGGCTCACCCTACGAGCAGTACTTC.

This chain uses TRBV29-1 with TRBJ2-7; 7 bases agree with TRBD1. The CDR3 runs 13 residues. CDR1 SQVTM and CDR2 ANQGSEA come from the germline V gene. V gave up 7 bases and J gave up 0 bases; unmatched junction bases: 6. The CDR3 here is CSATRDSSYEQYF. The CDR3 coding sequence is TGCAGCGCTACACGGGACAGCTCCTACGAGCAGTACTTC.

V usage is TRBV7-2 and J usage is TRBJ1-1, with D perhaps TRBD1 (5 bases). V lost 1 base and J lost 6, with 9 bases in between. The CDR3 consists of 13 residues. In germline, CDR1 is SGHTA, CDR2 FQGNSA. This CDR3 reads CASSLVQGAEAFF. CDR3 DNA sequence: TGTGCCAGCAGCTTAGTCCAGGGCGCTGAAGCTTTCTTT.

As DNA, the CDR3 is TGCGCCAGCAGCTTCGACAGGTTTGGCTACACCTTC. Translated, it gives CASSFDRFGYTF. The gene calls are TRBV5-1 and TRBJ1-2; weak D call: TRBD1 (6 bases). CDR3 length equals 12 residues. The V end was cut by 2 bases, the J end by 7 bases, with 9 bases between. The germline V gene encodes CDR1 SGHRS and CDR2 YFSETQ.

CDR3 sequence reads: CASSLARGRAGANVLTF. The CDR3, as DNA: TGTGCCAGTAGTTTAGCGAGGGGGCGGGCTGGGGCCAACGTCCTGACTTTC. The rearrangement uses TRBV19 and TRBJ2-6; 7 nucleotides line up with TRBD1. CDR3 length: 17 residues. Germline trimming cut 5 bases from V and 2 bases from J; bases unmatched to any gene: 9. Germline assignment: CDR1 LNHDA and CDR2 SQIVND (reference sequence).

The count of this clone is one. This chain uses TRBV30 with TRBJ1-2, with 11 bases lining up with TRBD1. V was pared by 4 bases and J by 8 bases, with 6 bases of the junction left unmatched. Germline V CDR1 and CDR2: GTSNPN, SVGIG (reference sequence). CDR3 length: 13 residues. The CDR3 DNA is TGTGCCTGGAATTGGGGACAGGGGGAGGGCTACACCTTC. This sequence encodes CAWNWGQGEGYTF.

The chain recombines TRBV7-8 with TRBJ2-5; D might be TRBD1 (5 bases). The germline V gene has CDR1 SGHVS and CDR2 FQNEAQ. V dropped 5 bases and J dropped 7 bases, with 20 bases sitting between them. This CDR3 comprises 15 residues. CDR3 DNA: TGTGCCAGCAGCAAATCCTCCCCAGGGTCAGGGACCCAGTACTTC. It encodes CASSKSSPGSGTQYF.

J is TRBJ1-6 and V is TRBV6-2 or TRBV6-3; maybe TRBD1 (6 bases). Looked up from germline, CDR1 is MNHEY and CDR2 is SVGEGT. This CDR3 is 15 amino acids long. V was pared by 4 bases and J by 10 bases, with 17 bases between. The CDR3 DNA sequence: TGTGCCAGCAGTTCTGAGACCGGACAGACGTCACCCCTCCACTTT. Its translation: CASSSETGQTSPLHF.

The CDR3 nucleotides read TGTGCCTGGAGTCCGCCGACAGGTCGGGACATAGGAAACACCATATATTTT. It codes for CAWSPPTGRDIGNTIYF. The V gene is TRBV30, the J gene TRBJ1-3; maybe TRBD1 (6 bases). The germline V gene has CDR1 GTSNPN and CDR2 SVGIG (reference sequence). The CDR3 has 17 amino acids. V was cut by 2 bases and J by 4 bases, with 21 bases left in between.